A selection of T cell receptor beta chains follows, all from one sample in a study of shared clonotypes between healthy human individuals. Produced via immunoSEQ multiplex PCR; TCRdb's table is partial and in-frame only. The table has 1,500,000 or so clones, 98% seen once. Sequenced: naive CD4+ T cells sorted from blood. The receptors derive from a man aged 25-45 years in good health. CDR3s include the opening cysteine and the closing phenylalanine or tryptophan. A D gene is named only where the DNA matches it firmly. The size field is filled for only some rows; it gives once, few, many or a size class.

j_gene | d_gene | v_gene | abundance | CDR3nt | CDR3aa
TRBJ2-3 | TRBD2 | TRBV29-1 | once | TGCAGCGCTATACTAGCGGGGGACACAGATACGCAGTATTTT | CSAILAGDTDTQYF
TRBJ1-2 | NA | TRBV28 | NA | TGTGCCAGCAGGGGGGGGTATGGCTACACCTTC | CASRGGYGYTF
TRBJ2-3 | NA | TRBV7-3 | NA | TGTGCCAGCAGCTTACTCCCCGGCCCGAAGGATACGCAGTATTTT | CASSLLPGPKDTQYF
TRBJ1-5 | NA | TRBV15 | NA | TGTGCCACCAGCAGGGGAGGAAGAGATCAGCCCCAGCATTTT | CATSRGGRDQPQHF
TRBJ2-5 | NA | TRBV19 | NA | TGTGCCAGTAACTCACAGGGAGGTCGAGAGACCCAGTACTTC | CASNSQGGRETQYF
TRBJ2-1 | TRBD1 | TRBV5-1 | NA | TGCGCCAGCAGCTCTGGGACAGGGGGGTACAATGAGCAGTTCTTC | CASSSGTGGYNEQFF
TRBJ2-3 | TRBD2 | TRBV9 | NA | TGTGCCAGCAGCGACGGACTAGCGGGAGAGTTTGATACGCAGTATTTT | CASSDGLAGEFDTQYF
TRBJ2-1 | NA | TRBV11-3 | NA | TGTGCCAGCAGCTTAGGCCCGACAAGCTACAATGAGCAGTTCTTC | CASSLGPTSYNEQFF
TRBJ2-2 | TRBD1 | TRBV5-4 | NA | TGTGCCAGCAGCCCCAGGGGGAAGAACACCGGGGAGCTGTTTTTT | CASSPRGKNTGELFF
TRBJ1-5 | TRBD1 | TRBV11-2 | NA | TGTGCCAGCAGCTCCGGGACAGATATAAATCAGCCCCAGCATTTT | CASSSGTDINQPQHF
TRBJ2-4 | NA | TRBV5-5 | NA | TGTGCCAGCAGCCCTAGAAGCCGGGACTCAGAGTACTTC | CASSPRSRDSEYF
TRBJ2-6 | NA | TRBV14 | NA | TGTGCCAGCAGCCCCTCTGGGGCCAACGTCCTGACTTTC | CASSPSGANVLTF
TRBJ1-2 | NA | TRBV7-9 | NA | TGTGCCAGCAGCCATACACGGGGGCCGTATGGCTACACCTTC | CASSHTRGPYGYTF
TRBJ2-1 | NA | TRBV10-1 | NA | TGCGCCAGCAGTGAGACCACAGGGTTTCCCTACAATGAGCAGTTCTTC | CASSETTGFPYNEQFF
TRBJ2-1 | NA | TRBV5-4 | NA | TGTGCCAGCAGCTCACCCCTGGAGACATCGTTCTTC | CASSSPLETSFF